These 20 T cell receptor beta chains were all obtained from the same sample, sequenced in a study of lymphopenia after photon versus proton radiotherapy. Sequencing was performed with immunoSEQ multiplex PCR; in TCRdb, only in-frame clones are kept and a portion is missing. The table lists roughly 25,000 clones, more than 80% of them singletons, with around 5.2% in the top ten. The sample was peripheral blood, taken from a patient treated with photon-based radiotherapy. Receptors were obtained from a man aged 30 to 45 with gastric cancer.

This clone has just one count. This sequence joins TRBV7-9 and TRBJ2-7; TRBD1 aligns across 9 bases. J lost 0 bases, V lost 2 bases, and 5 bases had no gene match. The germline V gene has CDR1 SEHNR and CDR2 FQNEAQ (reference sequence). This CDR3 region has 16 residues. The CDR3 loop is CASSLYGTGSSYEQYF. CDR3 in DNA: TGTGCCAGCAGCTTATATGGGACAGGGAGCTCCTACGAGCAGTACTTC. Full variable domain (remainder filled in from reference TRBV7-9 and TRBJ2-7): DTGVSQNPRHKITKRGQNVTFRCDPISEHNRLYWYRQTLGQGPEFLTYFQNEAQLEKSRLLSDRFSAERPKGSFSTLEIQRTEQGDSAMYLCASSLYGTGSSYEQYFGPGTRLTVT.

V and J are TRBV11-2 and TRBJ1-1; D unclear. Germline lookup yields CDR1 SGHAT and CDR2 FQNNGV. Between the trimmed V and J ends, which lost 0 bases and 5 bases, there was a span of 16 bases. The CDR3 length is 16 residues. Here the CDR3 reads CASSLEWGRVRTEAFF. The CDR3 DNA follows: TGTGCCAGCAGCTTAGAATGGGGTAGAGTCAGGACTGAAGCTTTCTTT.

This chain links TRBV18 with TRBJ2-1; D may be TRBD1 (5 bases). Germline V gene sequence: CDR1 KGHSH, CDR2 LQKENI. The V end lost 7 bases, the J end lost 0 bases, and 10 bases lay between the germline ends. The CDR3 totals 14 residues. CDR3 DNA sequence: TGTGCCAGCTGCCAGGGAAGCTCCTACAATGAGCAGTTCTTC. It translates to CASCQGSSYNEQFF.

The chain recombines TRBV7-8 with TRBJ2-1, with TRBD2 matching 7 bases. J lost 8 bases, V lost 4 bases, and 8 bases had no gene match. The germline V gene has CDR1 SGHVS and CDR2 FQNEAQ. The CDR3 contains 14 residues. CDR3 amino acids: CASSSAISGYEQFF. The CDR3 DNA reads as TGTGCCAGCAGCTCCGCCATTAGCGGGTATGAGCAGTTCTTC.

In its sample, this clone was seen once. The gene calls are TRBV7-3 and TRBJ2-3; perhaps TRBD2 as D (6 bases). V gave up 5 bases and J gave up 2 bases, with 14 bases separating them. The CDR3 contains 15 residues. Germline loops: CDR1 SGHTA, CDR2 FQGTGA. The CDR3 spells CASSPTGRDTDTQYF. In nucleotides, the CDR3 is TGTGCCAGCAGCCCTACCGGGCGGGACACAGATACGCAGTATTTT. Supplemented by reference TRBV7-3 and TRBJ2-3, the full variable domain reads GAGVSQTPSNKVTEKGKYVELRCDPISGHTALYWYRQSLGQGPEFLIYFQGTGAADDSGLPNDRFFAVRPEGSVSTLKIQRTERGDSAVYLCASSPTGRDTDTQYFGPGTRLTVL.

The rearrangement links TRBV15 to TRBJ1-1; D gene unclear. CDR3 length: 13 amino acids. From germline, CDR1 is LNHNV and CDR2 YYDKDF (reference sequence). V was clipped by 0 bases and J by 1 base, with 3 bases between them. CDR3 in amino acids: CATSRDQNTEAFF. The CDR3 nucleotides read TGTGCCACCAGCAGAGATCAGAACACTGAAGCTTTCTTT.

This chain joins TRBV2 and TRBJ2-1, with 15 bases that match TRBD2. The CDR3 loop spans 18 amino acids. The ends lost 3 bases at V and 2 bases at J; junction bases unmatched: 5. CDR1 and CDR2 from the germline V gene are SNHLY and FYNNEI. The CDR3 here is CASSDPGLAGGAYNEQFF. Here the CDR3 DNA reads TGTGCCAGCAGTGACCCGGGACTAGCGGGGGGAGCCTACAATGAGCAGTTCTTC. The full variable domain, with the rest looked up from reference TRBV2 and TRBJ2-1, is EPEVTQTPSHQVTQMGQEVILRCVPISNHLYFYWYRQILGQKVEFLVSFYNNEISEKSEIFDDQFSVERPDGSNFTLKIRSTKLEDSAMYFCASSDPGLAGGAYNEQFFGPGTRLTVL.

The chain uses TRBV11-3 and TRBJ2-3; TRBD1 is a possible D gene (6 bases). This CDR3 has 14 amino acids. The V gene lost 5 bases and the J gene lost 6 bases, with 15 bases spanning the gap. CDR1 is SGHNT, CDR2 YENEEA, per germline. DNA for the CDR3: TGTGCCAGCAGCACTTTGGGGGCGGTGGATACGCAGTATTTT. It yields the protein CASSTLGAVDTQYF.

This chain links TRBV6-1 with TRBJ2-3; 12 bases agree with TRBD2. This CDR3 is 15 amino acids long. From germline, CDR1 is MNHNS and CDR2 SASEGT. V lost 2 bases to trimming and J lost 4 bases; unmatched junction nucleotides: 1. For the CDR3, the DNA is TGTGCCAGCAGTGAACTAGCGGGAGGGCCAGATACGCAGTATTTT. Its translation: CASSELAGGPDTQYF.

V gene TRBV28 combines with J gene TRBJ2-7; D is ambiguous. Trimming left V 7 bases short and J 4 bases short, with 11 bases between. Germline CDR1 is MDHEN and CDR2 is SYDVKM. This CDR3 is 12 amino acids long. CDR3 protein: CASTPNGYEQYF. Written as DNA, the CDR3 is TGTGCCAGCACACCCAACGGATACGAGCAGTACTTC. The full variable domain, in which reference TRBV28 and TRBJ2-7 provide the parts outside the CDR3, is DVKVTQSSRYLVKRTGEKVFLECVQDMDHENMFWYRQDPGLGLRLIYFSYDVKMKEKGDIPEGYSVSREKKERFSLILESASTNQTSMYLCASTPNGYEQYFGPGTRLTVT.

This clone occurred a few times. The V call is TRBV6-1, the J call TRBJ2-1; tentatively, D is TRBD2 (6 bases). The CDR3 extends over 14 amino acids. With 4 bases removed from V and 4 bases from J, the gap between germline ends came to 11 bases. From germline, CDR1 is MNHNS and CDR2 SASEGT. The CDR3 region is CASSVSAGYNEQFF. Here the CDR3 DNA reads TGTGCCAGCAGTGTAAGCGCGGGGTACAATGAGCAGTTCTTC.

The gene calls are TRBV9 and TRBJ2-5, with D uncertain. CDR1 and CDR2 from the germline V gene are SGDLS and YYNGEE. The CDR3 is 13 amino acids. V lost 4 bases and J 1 base, leaving 8 bases between the germline ends. The CDR3 sequence is CASSSTFQETQYF. The CDR3 bases are TGTGCCAGCAGCTCGACATTCCAAGAGACCCAGTACTTC. Looking up the rest from reference TRBV9 and TRBJ2-5 gives the full variable domain: DSGVTQTPKHLITATGQRVTLRCSPRSGDLSVYWYQQSLDQGLQFLIQYYNGEERAKGNILERFSAQQFPDLHSELNLSSLELGDSALYFCASSSTFQETQYFGPGTRLLVL.

CDR3 bases: TGTGCCAGCAGCTTAGGTCTTTTGGTAGCGTTCTCCTACGAGCAGTACTTC. Its protein product is CASSLGLLVAFSYEQYF. The J gene is TRBJ2-7, the V gene TRBV7-9, with D possibly being TRBD2 (5 bases). V was clipped by 1 base and J by 0 bases, with 16 bases between them. Germline V gene lookup returns CDR1 SEHNR and CDR2 FQNEAQ (reference sequence). The CDR3 covers 17 residues.

The chain has TRBV10-1 and TRBJ2-5, with D tentatively TRBD1 or TRBD2 (6 bases each). This CDR3 is built from 12 residues. Trimming removed 4 bases at V and 8 bases at J, with 11 bases between. CDR1 is WNHNN, CDR2 SYGVQD, per germline (reference sequence). CDR3 coding DNA: TGCGCCAGCAGTGGTGAGGGGGGAACCCAGTACTTC. Translation gives CASSGEGGTQYF.

The chain is built from TRBV2 and TRBJ1-1, with 9 bases that match TRBD1. The germline V gene encodes CDR1 SNHLY and CDR2 FYNNEI. J was trimmed by 0 bases and V by 9 bases; bases with no gene match: 8. The CDR3 extends over 15 amino acids. The DNA of the CDR3 is TGTGCCAGGGAGGGGGACAGGGATTTGAACACTGAAGCTTTCTTT. It encodes CAREGDRDLNTEAFF.

The chain uses TRBV7-9 and TRBJ2-2; 9 nucleotides match TRBD1. J gave up 3 bases and V 1 base, and 0 bases lay outside the gene matches. CDR1 and CDR2 (germline): SEHNR, FQNEAQ (reference sequence). CDR3 size: 15 residues. CDR3 region: CASSLGDRDTGELFF. CDR3 bases: TGTGCCAGCAGCTTAGGGGACAGGGACACCGGGGAGCTGTTTTTT. The variable domain in full, with the rest retrieved from reference TRBV7-9 and TRBJ2-2, is DTGVSQNPRHKITKRGQNVTFRCDPISEHNRLYWYRQTLGQGPEFLTYFQNEAQLEKSRLLSDRFSAERPKGSFSTLEIQRTEQGDSAMYLCASSLGDRDTGELFFGEGSRLTVL.

This sequence joins TRBV25-1 and TRBJ2-6; maybe TRBD1 (6 bases). Germline CDR1 and CDR2: MGHDK and SYGVNS. The CDR3 has 14 residues. Trimming pared 5 bases from V and 4 bases from J, leaving 9 bases between. Written as DNA, the CDR3 is TGTGCCAGCAGTTCAGGGGCCGGGGCCAACGTCCTGACTTTC. It codes for CASSSGAGANVLTF. Supplemented by reference TRBV25-1 and TRBJ2-6, the full variable domain reads EADIYQTPRYLVIGTGKKITLECSQTMGHDKMYWYQQDPGMELHLIHYSYGVNSTEKGDLSSESTVSRIRTEHFPLTLESARPSHTSQYLCASSSGAGANVLTFGAGSRLTVL.

The gene calls are TRBV28 and TRBJ2-7; 12 bases agree with TRBD1. The CDR3 contains 16 residues. The junction had 9 bases not matched to a gene; V was cut back by 5 bases and J by 4 bases. Germline CDR1 and CDR2: MDHEN and SYDVKM. Here the CDR3 DNA reads TGTGCCAGCAGTCCCCTGGGGACAGGGGGCGAGTACGAGCAGTACTTC. The encoded protein is CASSPLGTGGEYEQYF.

The gene calls are TRBV19 and TRBJ2-5; 10 bases map to TRBD1. CDR1 and CDR2 (germline): LNHDA, SQIVND (reference sequence). V was pared by 6 bases and J by 2 bases, with 0 bases of the junction left unmatched. CDR3 length: 13 amino acids. The CDR3 loop is CASRDRGQETQYF. Here the CDR3 DNA reads TGTGCCAGTAGGGACAGGGGGCAAGAGACCCAGTACTTC. Complete variable domain (other parts from reference TRBV19 and TRBJ2-5): DGGITQSPKYLFRKEGQNVTLSCEQNLNHDAMYWYRQDPGQGLRLIYYSQIVNDFQKGDIAEGYSVSREKKESFPLTVTSAQKNPTAFYLCASRDRGQETQYFGPGTRLLVL.

The V call is TRBV28, the J call TRBJ1-5; 7 nucleotides match TRBD1. Looked up from germline, CDR1 is MDHEN and CDR2 is SYDVKM. There are 16 residues in the CDR3. Trimming took 5 bases from V and 6 from J; bases not matched to a gene: 13. The CDR3 bases are TGTGCCAGCAGTACATCAGGGGGGGCTCCTCGTCAGCCCCAGCATTTT. This encodes CASSTSGGAPRQPQHF.